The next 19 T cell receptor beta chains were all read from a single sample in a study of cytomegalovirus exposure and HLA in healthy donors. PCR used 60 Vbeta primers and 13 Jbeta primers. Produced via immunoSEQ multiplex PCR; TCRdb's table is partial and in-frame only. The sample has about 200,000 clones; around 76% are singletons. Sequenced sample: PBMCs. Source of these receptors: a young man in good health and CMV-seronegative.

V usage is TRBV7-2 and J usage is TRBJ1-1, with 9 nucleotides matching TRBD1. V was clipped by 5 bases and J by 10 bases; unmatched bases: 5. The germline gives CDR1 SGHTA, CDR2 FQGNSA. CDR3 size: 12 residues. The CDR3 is CASSQGQGLAFF. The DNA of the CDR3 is TGTGCCAGCAGCCAGGGACAGGGTTTAGCTTTCTTT.

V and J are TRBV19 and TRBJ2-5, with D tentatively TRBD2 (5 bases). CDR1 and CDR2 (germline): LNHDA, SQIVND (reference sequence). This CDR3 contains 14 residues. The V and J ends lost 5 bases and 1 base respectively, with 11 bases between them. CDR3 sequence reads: CASSPLGSQETQYF. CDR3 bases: TGTGCCAGTAGTCCACTAGGCTCCCAAGAGACCCAGTACTTC.

The CDR3 sequence: CASRLGLAGAGELFF. CDR3 DNA sequence: TGTGCCAGCAGATTGGGACTAGCGGGAGCCGGGGAGCTGTTTTTT. The chain joins TRBV27 to TRBJ2-2, with 14 bases identical to TRBD2. CDR1 is MNHEY, CDR2 SMNVEV, per germline (reference sequence). V trimming: 6 bases; J trimming: 6 bases; junction bases outside the gene matches: 3. This CDR3 is built from 15 residues.

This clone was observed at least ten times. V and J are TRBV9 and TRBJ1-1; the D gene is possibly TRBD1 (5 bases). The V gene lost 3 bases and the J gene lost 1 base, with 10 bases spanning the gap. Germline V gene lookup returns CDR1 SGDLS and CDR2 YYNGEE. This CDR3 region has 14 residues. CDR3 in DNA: TGTGCCAGCAGCGAGAAGGGGAAGAACACTGAAGCTTTCTTT. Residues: CASSEKGKNTEAFF.

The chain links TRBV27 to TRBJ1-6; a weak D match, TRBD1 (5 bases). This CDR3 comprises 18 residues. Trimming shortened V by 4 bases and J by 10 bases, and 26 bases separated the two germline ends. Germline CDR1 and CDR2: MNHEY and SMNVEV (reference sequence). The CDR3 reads CASSSIMGLVAGRSPLHF. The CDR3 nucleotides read TGTGCCAGCAGTTCCATAATGGGACTCGTGGCAGGGCGATCACCCCTCCACTTT.

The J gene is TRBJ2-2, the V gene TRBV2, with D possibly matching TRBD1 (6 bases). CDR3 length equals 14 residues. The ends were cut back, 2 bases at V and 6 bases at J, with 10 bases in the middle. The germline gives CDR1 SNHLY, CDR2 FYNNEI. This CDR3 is CASSEQGLSGELFF. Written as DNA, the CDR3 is TGTGCCAGCAGTGAACAGGGGCTTTCCGGGGAGCTGTTTTTT. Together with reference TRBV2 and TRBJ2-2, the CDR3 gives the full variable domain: EPEVTQTPSHQVTQMGQEVILRCVPISNHLYFYWYRQILGQKVEFLVSFYNNEISEKSEIFDDQFSVERPDGSNFTLKIRSTKLEDSAMYFCASSEQGLSGELFFGEGSRLTVL.

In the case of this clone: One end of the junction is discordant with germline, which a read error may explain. In DNA form, the CDR3 reads TGTGCCAGCTCACAACTCACCAGGGAGCTGTTTTTT. This translates into CASSQLTRELFF. This chain uses TRBV18 with TRBJ2-2; D not resolved. This CDR3 has 12 amino acids. Germline assignment: CDR1 KGHSH and CDR2 LQKENI. The complete variable domain, with remaining parts taken from reference TRBV18 and TRBJ2-2, reads NAGVMQNPRHLVRRRGQEARLRCSPMKGHSHVYWYRQLPEEGLKFMVYLQKENIIDESGMPKERFSAEFPKEGPSILRIQQVVRGDSAAYFCASSQLTRELFFGEGSRLTVL.

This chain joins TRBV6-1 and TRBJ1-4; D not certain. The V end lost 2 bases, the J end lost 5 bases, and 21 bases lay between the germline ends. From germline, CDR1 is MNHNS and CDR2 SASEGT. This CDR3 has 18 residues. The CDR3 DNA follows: TGTGCCAGCAGTGAATTCTCTTTCCCCCCACAGACAAATGAAAAACTGTTTTTT. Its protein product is CASSEFSFPPQTNEKLFF.

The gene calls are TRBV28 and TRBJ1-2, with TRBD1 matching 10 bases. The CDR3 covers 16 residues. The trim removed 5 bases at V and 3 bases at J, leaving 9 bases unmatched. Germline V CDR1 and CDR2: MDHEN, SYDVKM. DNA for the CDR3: TGTGCCAGCAGTCCCCCCGACAGGGGGCGCGACTATGGCTACACCTTC. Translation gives CASSPPDRGRDYGYTF.

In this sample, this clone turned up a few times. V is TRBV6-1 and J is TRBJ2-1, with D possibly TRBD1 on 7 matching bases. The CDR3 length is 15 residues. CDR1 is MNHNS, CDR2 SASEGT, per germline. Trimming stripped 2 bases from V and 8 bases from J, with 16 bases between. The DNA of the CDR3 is TGTGCCAGCAGTGAAAAGACGGAGGGGGCGCATGAGCAGTTCTTC. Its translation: CASSEKTEGAHEQFF.

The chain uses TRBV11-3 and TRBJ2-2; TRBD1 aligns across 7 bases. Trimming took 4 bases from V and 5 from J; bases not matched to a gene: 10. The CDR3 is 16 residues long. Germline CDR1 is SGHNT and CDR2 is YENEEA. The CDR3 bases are TGTGCCAGCAGCTCCAGCTACAGGGGACGGACCGGGGAGCTGTTTTTT. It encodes CASSSSYRGRTGELFF.

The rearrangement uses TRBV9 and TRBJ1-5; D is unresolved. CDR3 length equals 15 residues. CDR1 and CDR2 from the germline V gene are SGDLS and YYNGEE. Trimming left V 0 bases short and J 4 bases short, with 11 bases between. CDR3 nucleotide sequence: TGTGCCAGCAGCGTAGATGCGGGCGTAAATCAGCCCCAGCATTTT. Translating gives CASSVDAGVNQPQHF.

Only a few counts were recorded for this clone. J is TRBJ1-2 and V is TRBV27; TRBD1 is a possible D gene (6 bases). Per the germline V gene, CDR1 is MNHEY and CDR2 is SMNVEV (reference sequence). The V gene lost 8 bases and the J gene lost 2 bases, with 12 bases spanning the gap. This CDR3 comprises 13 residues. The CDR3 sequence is CASRGAGNYGYTF. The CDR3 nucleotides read TGTGCCAGCCGGGGGGCGGGGAACTATGGCTACACCTTC.

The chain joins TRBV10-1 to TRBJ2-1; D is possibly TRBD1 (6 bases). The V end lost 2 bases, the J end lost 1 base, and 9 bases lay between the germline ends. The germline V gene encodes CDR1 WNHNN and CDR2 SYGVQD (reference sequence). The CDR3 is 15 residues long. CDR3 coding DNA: TGCGCCAGCAGTGAGGGAAGGGGGTCCTACAATGAGCAGTTCTTC. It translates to CASSEGRGSYNEQFF.

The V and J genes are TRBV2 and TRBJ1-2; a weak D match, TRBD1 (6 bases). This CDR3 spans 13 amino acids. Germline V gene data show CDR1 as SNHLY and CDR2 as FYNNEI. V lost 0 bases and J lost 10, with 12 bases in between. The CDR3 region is CASSEAQGGLYTF. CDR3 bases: TGTGCCAGCAGTGAAGCACAGGGAGGGCTCTACACCTTC.

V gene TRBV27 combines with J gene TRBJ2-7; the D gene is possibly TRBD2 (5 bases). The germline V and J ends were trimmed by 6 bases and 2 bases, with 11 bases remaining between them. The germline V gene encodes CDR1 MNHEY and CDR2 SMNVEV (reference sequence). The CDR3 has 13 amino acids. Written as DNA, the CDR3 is TGTGCCAGCAGCCGCTTAGCGCCCTACGAGCAGTACTTC. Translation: CASSRLAPYEQYF.

CDR3 sequence reads: CASSPSGTANTEAFF. In nucleotides, the CDR3 is TGTGCCAGCAGTCCCTCCGGGACAGCGAACACTGAAGCTTTCTTT. This chain joins TRBV28 and TRBJ1-1, with 7 bases fitting TRBD1. This CDR3 contains 15 residues. Per the germline V gene, CDR1 is MDHEN and CDR2 is SYDVKM. The ends lost 5 bases at V and 1 base at J; junction bases unmatched: 7.

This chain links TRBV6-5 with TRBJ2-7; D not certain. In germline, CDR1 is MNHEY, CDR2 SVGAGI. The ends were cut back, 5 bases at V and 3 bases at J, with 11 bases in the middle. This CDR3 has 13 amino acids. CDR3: CASSSPTGYEQYF. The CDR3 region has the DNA TGTGCCAGCAGTAGCCCCACGGGCTACGAGCAGTACTTC.

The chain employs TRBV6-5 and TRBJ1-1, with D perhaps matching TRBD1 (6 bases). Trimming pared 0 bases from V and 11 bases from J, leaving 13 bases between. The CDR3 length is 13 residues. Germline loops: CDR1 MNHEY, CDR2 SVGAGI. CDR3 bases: TGTGCCAGCAGTTACTCTGCGGGGGGCCGGGCTTTCTTT. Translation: CASSYSAGGRAFF.